The T cell receptor beta chain under discussion was sequenced for a study of response to subunit inactivated influenza vaccine. TCRdb reprocessed the RT-PCR reads via MiXCR and lists one record per CDR3 protein. The sample includes around 600,000 distinct CDR3 sequences, approximately 10% of them seen just once. The CDR3 consists of 14 residues. V shed 3 bases and J shed 5 bases, with 13 bases lying between them. These data also featured in a second study, about T cells expressing NK-cell markers. That study adds: The TCR beta cDNA came from 5'RACE template switching with UMIs. Top CD8+ clonotypes included the dominant CD3+CD56+NKG2C+ clonotypes in a handful of donors.

The specimen comprised PBMCs from blood, sampled on the day of vaccination. The chain joins TRBV12-3 or TRBV12-4 to TRBJ1-1, with D possibly being TRBD1 (5 bases). This sequence was found in a man between 45 and 60 years old who received an inactivated influenza vaccine. CDR3 sequence: CASSLGNRRTEAFF. The DNA of the CDR3 is TGTGCCAGCAGTTTGGGGAACAGGCGGACTGAAGCTTTCTTT.